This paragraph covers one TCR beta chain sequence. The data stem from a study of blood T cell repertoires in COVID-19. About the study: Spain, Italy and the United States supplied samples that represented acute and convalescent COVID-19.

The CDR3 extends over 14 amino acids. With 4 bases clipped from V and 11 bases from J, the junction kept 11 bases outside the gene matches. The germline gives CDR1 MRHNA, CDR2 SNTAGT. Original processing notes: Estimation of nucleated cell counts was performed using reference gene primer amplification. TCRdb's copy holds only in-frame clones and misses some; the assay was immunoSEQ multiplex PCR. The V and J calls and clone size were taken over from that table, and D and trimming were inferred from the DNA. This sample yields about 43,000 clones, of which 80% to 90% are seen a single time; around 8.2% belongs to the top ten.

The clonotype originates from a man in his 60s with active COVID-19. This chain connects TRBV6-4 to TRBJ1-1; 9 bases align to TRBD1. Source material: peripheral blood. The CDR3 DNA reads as TGTGCCAGCAGTGCCGGGACAGGGCCTACTAGGGCTTTCTTT. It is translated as CASSAGTGPTRAFF.